Below are 6 T cell receptor beta chains sequenced from a single sample in a study of cytomegalovirus exposure and HLA in healthy donors. The PCR had 60 Vbeta and 13 Jbeta primers. The method was immunoSEQ multiplex PCR; TCRdb's version includes in-frame clones alone and lacks a portion of them. The sample shows some 110,000 clones, approximately 70% of them seen only once. Sequenced: PBMCs. Receptors were obtained from a boy younger than 18 in good health and CMV-seronegative.

This clone showed up just a few times. The V gene is TRBV19, the J gene TRBJ1-1; D might be TRBD1 (5 bases). Between the trimmed V and J ends, which lost 1 base and 2 bases, there was a span of 5 bases. The germline V gene has CDR1 LNHDA and CDR2 SQIVND (reference sequence). The CDR3 loop spans 13 amino acids. The CDR3 loop is CASSIGGNTEAFF. As DNA, the CDR3 is TGTGCCAGTAGTATAGGGGGCAACACTGAAGCTTTCTTT. Variable domain in full (rest from reference TRBV19 and TRBJ1-1): DGGITQSPKYLFRKEGQNVTLSCEQNLNHDAMYWYRQDPGQGLRLIYYSQIVNDFQKGDIAEGYSVSREKKESFPLTVTSAQKNPTAFYLCASSIGGNTEAFFGQGTRLTVV.

J is TRBJ1-2 and V is TRBV9; D remains ambiguous. Germline V gene lookup returns CDR1 SGDLS and CDR2 YYNGEE. The CDR3 totals 13 residues. The V end lost 6 bases, the J end lost 4 bases, and 13 bases lay between the germline ends. CDR3 in DNA: TGTGCCAGCACCGGCGCGGGGAGCTATGGCTACACCTTC. Encoded protein: CASTGAGSYGYTF.

This clone appeared a few times. The chain is built from TRBV6-1 and TRBJ2-7; a possible D gene is TRBD1 (6 bases). Trimming removed 6 bases from V and 6 bases from J, with 18 bases in between. This CDR3 contains 14 residues. CDR1 is MNHNS, CDR2 SASEGT, per germline. The CDR3 protein is CASSPLSQGREQYF. The CDR3 nucleotides are TGTGCCAGCAGCCCACTATCACAGGGACGCGAGCAGTACTTC.

The chain recombines TRBV6-1 with TRBJ1-1; D is unclear. Trimming took off 5 bases at V and 2 bases at J, with 9 bases between the two ends. Germline-derived CDR1 and CDR2 are MNHNS and SASEGT. The CDR3 has 13 amino acids. CDR3 sequence (DNA): TGTGCCAGCAGTCCCGGACTTAACACTGAAGCTTTCTTT. Encoded protein: CASSPGLNTEAFF.

This clone was found a few times. The rearrangement links TRBV11-2 to TRBJ2-7, with a possible D match to TRBD1 (5 bases). The V end lost 4 bases, the J end lost 5 bases, and 18 bases lay between the germline ends. Germline V gene data show CDR1 as SGHAT and CDR2 as FQNNGV. The CDR3 extends over 15 amino acids. The CDR3 DNA is TGTGCCAGCAGCTCGCCCCTTAGGGGCATTGACGAGCAGTACTTC. Its protein product is CASSSPLRGIDEQYF.

V gene TRBV5-1 combines with J gene TRBJ1-4; 10 positions agree with TRBD1. The J segment lost 6 bases and the V segment lost 3 bases, leaving 2 bases of the junction unmatched. The CDR3 runs 14 residues. CDR1 SGHRS and CDR2 YFSETQ come from the germline V gene. The DNA of the CDR3 is TGCGCCAGCAGCTCCGGGACAGGGGATGAAAAACTGTTTTTT. This sequence encodes CASSSGTGDEKLFF.